The entry below describes one TCR beta chain. The CDR3 has 15 residues. The V and J ends lost 7 bases and 8 bases, in that order; junction bases with no gene match: 12. Germline V lookup: CDR1 SNHLY, CDR2 FYNNEI. The data stem from a study of blood T cell repertoires in COVID-19. Study context: Sources were T cells, B-cell-depleted T cells, or PBMCs; the material itself was cDNA or gDNA.

Methods used by the authors: Nucleated cell counts were estimated from reference gene primer amplification. Profiled with immunoSEQ multiplex PCR; TCRdb holds only in-frame clones, not every one. The D gene and trimming were derived from the DNA, and the V and J assignments and clone size from that table. The table shows approximately 99,000 clones, with over 75% occurring only once. This sequence originates from a human donor in a cohort sampled during active COVID-19. The V and J genes are TRBV2 and TRBJ2-1; the match to TRBD2 covers 9 bases. Input material: peripheral blood. The CDR3: CASKAGGFQGYEQFF. In nucleotides, the CDR3 is TGTGCCAGCAAAGCGGGAGGCTTTCAAGGGTATGAGCAGTTCTTC.